This T cell receptor beta chain was captured in a study of T-cell reconstitution after alpha-beta-depleted transplantation in children. Unique molecular identifiers tagged the TCRbeta library. TCRdb re-derived calls from the PCR reads in MiXCR, one entry per CDR3 protein. Here the sample spans 350,000 to 450,000 distinct CDR3 sequences, approximately 20% being singletons. The CDR3 contains 18 residues. V gave up 0 bases and J gave up 0 bases, with 15 bases separating them. Germline lookup yields CDR1 SGHAT and CDR2 FQDESV (reference sequence). This clonotype was seen a few times. The rearrangement uses TRBV11-1 and TRBJ2-1; tentative D call: TRBD2 (6 bases). The sample here was PBMCs from the stem cell graft donor, taken from the stem cell graft. The receptor was isolated from a human donor who donated a stem cell graft to a child with acute myeloid leukemia. The CDR3 DNA reads as TGTGCCAGCAGCTTAGCGTCGGGGGACCTCTCCTCCTACAATGAGCAGTTCTTC. It translates to CASSLASGDLSSYNEQFF.